Presented here are 30 T cell receptor beta chains from one specimen sequenced in a study of cytomegalovirus exposure and HLA in healthy donors. The PCR ran on 60 Vbeta and 13 Jbeta primers. TCRdb's table, derived via immunoSEQ multiplex PCR, lists solely in-frame clones and lacks some. The sample records around 190,000 clones, 86% being singletons. Input material: PBMCs. The source of these receptors is a woman aged 25 to 39 in good health and CMV-seronegative.

This rearrangement joins TRBV28 to TRBJ1-2; 8 nucleotides agree with TRBD1. The CDR3 is 17 amino acids. The ends lost 5 bases at V and 4 bases at J; junction bases unmatched: 15. CDR1 and CDR2 (germline): MDHEN, SYDVKM. CDR3 in amino acids: CASSPTTGAARGYGYTF. The CDR3 DNA follows: TGTGCCAGCAGTCCTACGACAGGGGCTGCTAGGGGCTATGGCTACACCTTC.

The V and J genes are TRBV15 and TRBJ2-6; D is unclear. The V gene's germline CDR1 is LNHNV and CDR2 YYDKDF (reference sequence). CDR3 length: 14 residues. Trimming took 4 bases from V and 0 from J, leaving 4 bases between them. In DNA, the CDR3 is TGTGCCACCAGCACCTCCTCTGGGGCCAACGTCCTGACTTTC. Protein product: CATSTSSGANVLTF. Full variable domain (remainder filled in from reference TRBV15 and TRBJ2-6): DAMVIQNPRYQVTQFGKPVTLSCSQTLNHNVMYWYQQKSSQAPKLLFHYYDKDFNNEADTPDNFQSRRPNTSFCFLDIRSPGLGDTAMYLCATSTSSGANVLTFGAGSRLTVL.

The chain links TRBV10-2 to TRBJ1-1; possible D gene TRBD1, 6 bases. CDR3 length: 15 residues. CDR1 WSHSY and CDR2 SAAADI come from the germline V gene. Trimming stripped 7 bases from V and 1 base from J, with 16 bases between. The CDR3 DNA follows: TGCGCCAGCACCCTGAACCGGGACAAGAACACTGAAGCTTTCTTT. This sequence encodes CASTLNRDKNTEAFF.

V is TRBV5-1 and J is TRBJ1-1, with 8 nucleotides matching TRBD1. In germline, CDR1 is SGHRS, CDR2 YFSETQ. The CDR3 totals 18 residues. The ends lost 0 bases at V and 2 bases at J; junction bases unmatched: 12. CDR3 amino acids: CASSLGATGVGPNTEAFF. Here the CDR3 DNA reads TGCGCCAGCAGCTTGGGAGCGACAGGGGTAGGACCAAACACTGAAGCTTTCTTT.

The chain uses TRBV5-1 and TRBJ2-3; the match to TRBD1 covers 7 bases. CDR3 size: 15 residues. Germline trimming cut 4 bases from V and 2 bases from J; bases unmatched to any gene: 7. Germline V gene data show CDR1 as SGHRS and CDR2 as YFSETQ. The CDR3 sequence is CASSPGQTITDTQYF. Here the CDR3 DNA reads TGCGCCAGCAGCCCGGGACAGACTATCACAGATACGCAGTATTTT. The whole variable domain, remainder taken from reference TRBV5-1 and TRBJ2-3, is KAGVTQTPRYLIKTRGQQVTLSCSPISGHRSVSWYQQTPGQGLQFLFEYFSETQRNKGNFPGRFSGRQFSNSRSEMNVSTLELGDSALYLCASSPGQTITDTQYFGPGTRLTVL.

In its sample, this clone was seen once. The V gene is TRBV16, the J gene TRBJ1-5; the match to TRBD1 covers 9 bases. The CDR3 is 13 amino acids. V was pared by 5 bases and J by 7 bases, with 3 bases of the junction left unmatched. Looked up from germline, CDR1 is KGHSY and CDR2 is FQNENV. In DNA, the CDR3 is TGTGCCAGCAGCGTGGACAGGGGCCAGCCCCAGCATTTT. It yields the protein CASSVDRGQPQHF.

V gene TRBV6-1 combines with J gene TRBJ2-2; 7 nucleotides align to TRBD1. In germline, CDR1 is MNHNS, CDR2 SASEGT. CDR3 size: 17 residues. V was clipped by 4 bases and J by 2 bases; unmatched bases: 10. CDR3 in DNA: TGTGCCAGCAGTGCAACAGGGGTGTTTAGAAACACCGGGGAGCTGTTTTTT. This encodes CASSATGVFRNTGELFF.

V is TRBV6-1 and J is TRBJ2-1; the D is unclear. Trimming took 3 bases from V and 4 from J, leaving 10 bases between them. Germline CDR1 and CDR2: MNHNS and SASEGT. The CDR3 sequence is 14 residues long. The CDR3 reads CASSDPQRYNEQFF. The CDR3 nucleotides read TGTGCCAGCAGTGACCCCCAGAGGTACAATGAGCAGTTCTTC.

The chain is built from TRBV2 and TRBJ2-3, with TRBD1 matching 8 bases. CDR1 is SNHLY, CDR2 FYNNEI, per germline. This CDR3 is built from 14 residues. Trimming at V came to 5 bases and at J to 2 bases, leaving 3 bases not matched to a gene. The CDR3 loop is CASSRQGLTDTQYF. The DNA of the CDR3 is TGTGCCAGCAGTAGACAGGGGCTCACAGATACGCAGTATTTT.

This sequence joins TRBV15 and TRBJ1-5, with D possibly TRBD1 on 6 matching bases. The CDR3 has 15 residues. Germline CDR1 LNHNV, CDR2 YYDKDF (reference sequence). Deletions cut 4 bases from V and 1 base from J, with 11 bases between. The chain's CDR3 is CATSTETGSNQPQHF. CDR3 nucleotides: TGTGCCACCAGCACGGAAACAGGGAGCAATCAGCCCCAGCATTTT. Complete variable domain (other parts from reference TRBV15 and TRBJ1-5): DAMVIQNPRYQVTQFGKPVTLSCSQTLNHNVMYWYQQKSSQAPKLLFHYYDKDFNNEADTPDNFQSRRPNTSFCFLDIRSPGLGDTAMYLCATSTETGSNQPQHFGDGTRLSIL.

This chain connects TRBV2 to TRBJ2-5; D not resolved. The J call could be wrong; TRBJ2-7 is a better fit for the DNA end. The CDR3 has 11 amino acids. In germline, CDR1 is SNHLY, CDR2 FYNNEI. The CDR3 loop is CASSDNLEQYF. The DNA for the CDR3 is TGTGCCAGCAGTGACAACCTCGAGCAGTACTTC.

The rearrangement joins TRBV6-5 to TRBJ2-3; 7 nucleotides match TRBD1. This CDR3 region has 16 residues. Trimming at V came to 4 bases and at J to 2 bases, leaving 9 bases not matched to a gene. Germline values: CDR1 MNHEY, CDR2 SVGAGI. Written as DNA, the CDR3 is TGTGCCAGCAGTTTCGCACCCGGGACAGTCACAGATACGCAGTATTTT. Translated: CASSFAPGTVTDTQYF.

This clone was seen a single time. This chain connects TRBV27 to TRBJ1-5; no reliable D call. Between the trimmed V and J ends, which lost 2 bases and 5 bases, there was a span of 13 bases. The CDR3 length is 15 residues. Germline loops: CDR1 MNHEY, CDR2 SMNVEV (reference sequence). The CDR3 loop is CASSLSGGPHQPQHF. CDR3 sequence (DNA): TGTGCCAGCAGTTTAAGCGGAGGGCCTCATCAGCCCCAGCATTTT.

The chain combines TRBV30 with TRBJ1-5; 8 bases line up with TRBD1. Germline V gene lookup returns CDR1 GTSNPN and CDR2 SVGIG (reference sequence). The CDR3 sequence is 18 residues long. V shed 4 bases and J 4 bases; nucleotides not matched to a gene: 18. The CDR3 DNA reads as TGTGCCTGGATTTCTGGATGGACAGGGATGGGGGGAAATCAGCCCCAGCATTTT. Its translation is CAWISGWTGMGGNQPQHF. Looking up the rest from reference TRBV30 and TRBJ1-5 gives the full variable domain: SQTIHQWPATLVQPVGSPLSLECTVEGTSNPNLYWYRQAAGRGLQLLFYSVGIGQISSEVPQNLSASRPQDRQFILSSKKLLLSDSGFYLCAWISGWTGMGGNQPQHFGDGTRLSIL.

CDR3: CAISGGDSVYEQYF. The CDR3 nucleotides are TGTGCCATCAGTGGGGGGGACAGCGTCTACGAGCAGTACTTC. The chain employs TRBV10-3 and TRBJ2-7; TRBD1 is a possible D gene (7 bases). CDR3 length: 14 residues. The ends were cut back, 4 bases at V and 3 bases at J, with 13 bases in the middle. Per germline, CDR1 ENHRY and CDR2 SYGVKD.

This clone was seen a single time. This sequence joins TRBV29-1 and TRBJ2-1; D might be TRBD2 (6 bases). CDR3 length equals 13 residues. Trimming removed 4 bases from V and 8 bases from J, with 15 bases in between. Looked up from germline, CDR1 is SQVTM and CDR2 is ANQGSEA. The DNA for the CDR3 is TGCAGCGTTGGGACTACCCAGGACGATGAGCAGTTCTTC. Encoded protein: CSVGTTQDDEQFF.

This sequence joins TRBV28 and TRBJ2-5; perhaps TRBD1 as D (6 bases). Trimming removed 0 bases from V and 1 base from J, with 9 bases in between. Germline lookup yields CDR1 MDHEN and CDR2 SYDVKM. This CDR3 is 15 amino acids long. Here the CDR3 reads CASSLWTGSQETQYF. The CDR3 DNA reads as TGTGCCAGCAGTTTATGGACAGGCTCCCAAGAGACCCAGTACTTC.

Comment on this clone: At the DNA level, this CDR3 is encoded by other sequences in the same sample as well. The rearrangement joins TRBV28 to TRBJ1-1; D might be TRBD1 (5 bases). CDR1 is MDHEN, CDR2 SYDVKM, per germline. The ends were cut back, 9 bases at V and 1 base at J, with 6 bases in the middle. The CDR3 sequence is 11 residues long. The CDR3 is CASTGNTEAFF. The CDR3 DNA reads TGTGCCAGTACAGGGAACACTGAAGCTTTCTTT.

The chain couples TRBV28 to TRBJ2-7; D gene unclear. The CDR3 sequence is 16 residues long. The germline V gene encodes CDR1 MDHEN and CDR2 SYDVKM. V was cut by 2 bases and J by 6 bases, with 20 bases left in between. The CDR3 reads CASSLRFGSGLSEQYF. CDR3 DNA sequence: TGTGCCAGCAGTTTACGGTTCGGGTCCGGCCTAAGCGAGCAGTACTTC. Full variable domain (rest looked up from reference TRBV28 and TRBJ2-7): DVKVTQSSRYLVKRTGEKVFLECVQDMDHENMFWYRQDPGLGLRLIYFSYDVKMKEKGDIPEGYSVSREKKERFSLILESASTNQTSMYLCASSLRFGSGLSEQYFGPGTRLTVT.

The chain is built from TRBV6-1 and TRBJ2-7, with 8 nucleotides matching TRBD2. The CDR3 has 14 residues. The V and J ends lost 6 bases and 7 bases, in that order; junction bases with no gene match: 11. CDR1 is MNHNS and CDR2 is SASEGT in the germline V gene. Here the CDR3 reads CASSYLAGDEEQYF. CDR3 sequence (DNA): TGTGCCAGCAGCTATCTAGCGGGTGACGAGGAGCAGTACTTC.

The chain is built from TRBV28 and TRBJ2-7, with a weak D call TRBD1 (6 bases). CDR3 length equals 14 residues. Per germline, CDR1 MDHEN and CDR2 SYDVKM. The V gene lost 5 bases and the J gene lost 3 bases, with 14 bases spanning the gap. DNA for the CDR3: TGTGCCAGCAGTATACGACAGGCCCTCTACGAGCAGTACTTC. Translated: CASSIRQALYEQYF.

This chain uses TRBV10-3 with TRBJ1-2; D is undetermined. V was trimmed by 2 bases and J by 8 bases, leaving 12 bases between them. This CDR3 contains 13 residues. CDR1 ENHRY and CDR2 SYGVKD come from the germline V gene. CDR3 DNA: TGTGCCATCAGTGAGAACCAGGTAGACGGCTACACCTTC. Encoded protein: CAISENQVDGYTF.

The rearrangement joins TRBV20-1 to TRBJ1-2; no reliable D call. The germline CDR1 and CDR2 sequences are DFQATT and SNEGSKA (reference sequence). This CDR3 contains 11 residues. V lost 8 bases, J lost 4 bases, and 11 bases lay in between. The CDR3 DNA reads as TGCAGTCCCAAGGCGGGCTATGGCTACACCTTC. It is translated as CSPKAGYGYTF.

The CDR3 protein is CASTHLNGYEQYF. DNA for the CDR3: TGTGCCAGCACCCACTTAAACGGTTACGAGCAGTACTTC. V usage is TRBV5-6 and J usage is TRBJ2-5; D ambiguous. The better agreement between TRBJ2-7 and the DNA end casts doubt on the J call. CDR3 length equals 13 residues. The V gene's germline CDR1 is SGHDT and CDR2 YYEEEE.

The CDR3 nucleotides read TGCGCCAGCAGCCCCCAAGGGGCCAAAGATACGCAGTATTTT. Translated: CASSPQGAKDTQYF. The rearrangement links TRBV5-1 to TRBJ2-3; D is perhaps TRBD1 (5 bases). The germline V and J ends were trimmed by 4 bases and 5 bases, with 14 bases remaining between them. This CDR3 has 14 residues. CDR1 is SGHRS, CDR2 YFSETQ, per germline.

This clone was recorded once. This chain joins TRBV7-8 and TRBJ2-7; 7 bases map to TRBD2. The trim removed 5 bases at V and 2 bases at J, leaving 3 bases unmatched. The CDR3 covers 13 residues. Germline loops: CDR1 SGHVS, CDR2 FQNEAQ. In DNA, the CDR3 is TGTGCCAGCAGCCCGGGGGGTACCTACGAGCAGTACTTC. This encodes CASSPGGTYEQYF.

The rearrangement links TRBV7-2 to TRBJ1-5; maybe TRBD1 (5 bases). The germline V gene encodes CDR1 SGHTA and CDR2 FQGNSA. With 1 base removed from V and 5 bases from J, the gap between germline ends came to 15 bases. CDR3 length equals 16 residues. The CDR3: CASSLVSRVMDQPQHF. DNA for the CDR3: TGTGCCAGCAGCTTAGTTAGCAGGGTGATGGATCAGCCCCAGCATTTT.

The rearrangement links TRBV6-1 to TRBJ1-2; 7 bases align to TRBD1. CDR3 length: 12 amino acids. V lost 5 bases to trimming and J lost 7 bases; unmatched junction nucleotides: 4. Germline CDR1 is MNHNS and CDR2 is SASEGT. Here the CDR3 reads CASSLGQLGYTF. The CDR3 DNA follows: TGTGCCAGCAGTCTGGGACAGCTTGGCTACACCTTC.

The rearrangement uses TRBV23-1 and TRBJ1-5; D not resolved. TRBV23-1 is labeled an ORF, and its function is uncertain. Trimming took 7 bases from V and 3 from J, leaving 7 bases between them. This CDR3 is built from 12 residues. CDR3 sequence reads: CASMRSNQPQHF. The CDR3 nucleotides are TGCGCCAGCATGAGGTCCAATCAGCCCCAGCATTTT.

The V gene is TRBV19, the J gene TRBJ1-1; D possibly corresponds to TRBD1 (5 bases). Between the trimmed V and J ends, which lost 8 bases and 2 bases, there was a span of 12 bases. This CDR3 spans 13 amino acids. Germline loops: CDR1 LNHDA, CDR2 SQIVND (reference sequence). The chain's CDR3 is CASSPTGNTEAFF. The DNA for the CDR3 is TGTGCCAGTTCCCCCACAGGTAACACTGAAGCTTTCTTT.